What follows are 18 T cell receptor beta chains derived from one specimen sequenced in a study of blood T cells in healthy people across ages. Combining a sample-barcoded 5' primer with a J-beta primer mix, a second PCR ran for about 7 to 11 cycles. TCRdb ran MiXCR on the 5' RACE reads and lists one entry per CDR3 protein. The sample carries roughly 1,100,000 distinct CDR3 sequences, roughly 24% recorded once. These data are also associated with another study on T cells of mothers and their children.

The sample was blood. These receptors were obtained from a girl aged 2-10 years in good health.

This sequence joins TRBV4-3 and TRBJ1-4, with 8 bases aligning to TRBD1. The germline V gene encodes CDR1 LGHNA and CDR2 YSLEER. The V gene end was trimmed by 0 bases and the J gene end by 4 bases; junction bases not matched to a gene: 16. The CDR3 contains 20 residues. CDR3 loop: CASSQDRGTGTQGGNEKLFF. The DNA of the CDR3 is TGCGCCAGCAGCCAAGATCGCGGGACAGGAACCCAGGGGGGTAATGAAAAACTGTTTTTT.

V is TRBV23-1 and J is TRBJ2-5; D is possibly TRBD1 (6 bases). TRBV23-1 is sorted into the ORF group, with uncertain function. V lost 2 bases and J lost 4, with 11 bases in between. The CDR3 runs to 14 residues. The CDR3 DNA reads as TGCGCCAGCAGTCAACCCGGACAGTTAGAGACCCAGTACTTC. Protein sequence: CASSQPGQLETQYF.

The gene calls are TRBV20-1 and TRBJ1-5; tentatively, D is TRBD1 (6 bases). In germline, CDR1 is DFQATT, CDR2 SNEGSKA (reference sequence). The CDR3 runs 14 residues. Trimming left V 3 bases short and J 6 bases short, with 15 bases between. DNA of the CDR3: TGCAGTGCTAGTACAGGGATCGGGACTCAGCCCCAGCATTTT. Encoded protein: CSASTGIGTQPQHF.

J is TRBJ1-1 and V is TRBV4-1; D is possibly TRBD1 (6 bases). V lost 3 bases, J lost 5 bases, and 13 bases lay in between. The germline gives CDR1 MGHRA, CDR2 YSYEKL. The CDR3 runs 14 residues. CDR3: CASSQPGTNTEAFF. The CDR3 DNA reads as TGCGCCAGCAGCCAGCCCGGGACAAATACTGAAGCTTTCTTT.

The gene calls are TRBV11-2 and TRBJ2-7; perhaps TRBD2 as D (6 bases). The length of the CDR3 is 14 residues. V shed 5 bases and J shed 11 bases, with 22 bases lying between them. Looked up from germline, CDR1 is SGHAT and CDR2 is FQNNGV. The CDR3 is CASSPTPLNREEYF. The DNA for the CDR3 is TGTGCCAGCAGCCCAACCCCTTTAAATAGGGAGGAGTACTTC.

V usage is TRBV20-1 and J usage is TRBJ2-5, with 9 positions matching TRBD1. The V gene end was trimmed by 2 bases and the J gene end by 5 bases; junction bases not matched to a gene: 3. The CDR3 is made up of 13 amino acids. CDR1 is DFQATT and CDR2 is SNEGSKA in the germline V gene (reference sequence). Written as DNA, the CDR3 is TGCAGTGCTAGAACCGGGACAGGGGAGACCCAGTACTTC. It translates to CSARTGTGETQYF.

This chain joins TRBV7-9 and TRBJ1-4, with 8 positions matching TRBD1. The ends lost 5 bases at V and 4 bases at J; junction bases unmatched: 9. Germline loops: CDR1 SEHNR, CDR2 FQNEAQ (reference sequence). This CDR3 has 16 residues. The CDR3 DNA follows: TGTGCCAGCAGCAACCCAGAACAGGGGGTTAATGAAAAACTGTTTTTT. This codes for CASSNPEQGVNEKLFF.

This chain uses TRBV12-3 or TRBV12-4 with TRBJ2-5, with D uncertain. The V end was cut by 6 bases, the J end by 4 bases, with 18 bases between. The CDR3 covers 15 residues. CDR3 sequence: CASRRHNAPLETQYF. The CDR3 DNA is TGTGCCAGCAGACGACACAACGCCCCATTAGAGACCCAGTACTTC.

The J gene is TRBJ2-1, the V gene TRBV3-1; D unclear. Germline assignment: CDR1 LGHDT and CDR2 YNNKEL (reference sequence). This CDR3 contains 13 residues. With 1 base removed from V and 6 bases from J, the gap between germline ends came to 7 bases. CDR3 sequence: CASSQVLINEQFF. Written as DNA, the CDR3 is TGTGCCAGCAGCCAAGTACTAATCAATGAGCAGTTCTTC.

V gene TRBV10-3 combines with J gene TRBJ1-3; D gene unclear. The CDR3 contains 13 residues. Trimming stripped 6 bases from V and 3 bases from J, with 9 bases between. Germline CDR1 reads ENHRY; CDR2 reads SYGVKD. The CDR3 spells CAIRDRIGNTIYF. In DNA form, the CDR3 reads TGTGCCATCAGGGACCGAATTGGAAACACCATATATTTT.

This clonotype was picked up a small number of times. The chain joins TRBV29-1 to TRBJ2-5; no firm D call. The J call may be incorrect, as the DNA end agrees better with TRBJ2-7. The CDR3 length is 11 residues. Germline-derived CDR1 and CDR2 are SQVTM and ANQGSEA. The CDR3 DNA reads TGCAGCGTTGTGTCCGGGTTCGAGCAGTACTTC. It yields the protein CSVVSGFEQYF.

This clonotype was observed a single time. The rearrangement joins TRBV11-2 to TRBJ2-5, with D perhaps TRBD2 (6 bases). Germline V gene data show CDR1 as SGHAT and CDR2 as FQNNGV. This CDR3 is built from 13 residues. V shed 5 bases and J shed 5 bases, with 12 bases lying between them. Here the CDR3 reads CASSDDGGETQYF. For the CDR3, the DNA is TGTGCCAGCAGCGATGACGGAGGGGAGACCCAGTACTTC.

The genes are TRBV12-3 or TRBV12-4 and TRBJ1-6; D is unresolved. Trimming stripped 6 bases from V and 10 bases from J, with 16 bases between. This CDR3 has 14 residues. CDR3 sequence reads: CASSSDGDGSPLHF. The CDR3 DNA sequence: TGTGCCAGCAGCTCCGACGGGGATGGGTCACCCCTCCACTTT.

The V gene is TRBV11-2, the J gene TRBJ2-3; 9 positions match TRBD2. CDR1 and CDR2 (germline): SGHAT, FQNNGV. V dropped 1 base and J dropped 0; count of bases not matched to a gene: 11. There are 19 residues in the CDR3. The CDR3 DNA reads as TGTGCCAGCAGCTTAGTGGCCCTGCGACTAGCGGATAGCACAGATACGCAGTATTTT. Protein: CASSLVALRLADSTDTQYF.

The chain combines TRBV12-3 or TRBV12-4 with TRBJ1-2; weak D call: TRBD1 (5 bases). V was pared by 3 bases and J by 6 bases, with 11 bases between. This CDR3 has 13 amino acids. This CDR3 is CASSLPGRNGYTF. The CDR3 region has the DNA TGTGCCAGCAGTTTGCCAGGGCGTAATGGCTACACCTTC.

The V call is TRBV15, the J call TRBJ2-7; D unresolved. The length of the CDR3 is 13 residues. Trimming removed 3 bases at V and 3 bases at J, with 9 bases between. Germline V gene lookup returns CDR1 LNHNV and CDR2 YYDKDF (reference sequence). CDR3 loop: CATSSQVGYEQYF. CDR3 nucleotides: TGTGCCACCAGCAGCCAGGTGGGCTACGAGCAGTACTTC.

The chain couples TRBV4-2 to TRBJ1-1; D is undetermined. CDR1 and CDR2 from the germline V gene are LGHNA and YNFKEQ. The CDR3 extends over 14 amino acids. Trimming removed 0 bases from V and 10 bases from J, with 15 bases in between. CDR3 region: CASSQDAVTIRAFF. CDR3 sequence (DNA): TGTGCCAGCAGCCAAGATGCAGTCACAATAAGAGCTTTCTTT.

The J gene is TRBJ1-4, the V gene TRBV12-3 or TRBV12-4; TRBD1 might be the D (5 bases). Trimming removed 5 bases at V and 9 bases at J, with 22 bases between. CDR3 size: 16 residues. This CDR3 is CASSKEPGLDTQKLFF. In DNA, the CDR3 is TGTGCCAGCAGTAAAGAACCGGGACTCGATACGCAAAAACTGTTTTTT.